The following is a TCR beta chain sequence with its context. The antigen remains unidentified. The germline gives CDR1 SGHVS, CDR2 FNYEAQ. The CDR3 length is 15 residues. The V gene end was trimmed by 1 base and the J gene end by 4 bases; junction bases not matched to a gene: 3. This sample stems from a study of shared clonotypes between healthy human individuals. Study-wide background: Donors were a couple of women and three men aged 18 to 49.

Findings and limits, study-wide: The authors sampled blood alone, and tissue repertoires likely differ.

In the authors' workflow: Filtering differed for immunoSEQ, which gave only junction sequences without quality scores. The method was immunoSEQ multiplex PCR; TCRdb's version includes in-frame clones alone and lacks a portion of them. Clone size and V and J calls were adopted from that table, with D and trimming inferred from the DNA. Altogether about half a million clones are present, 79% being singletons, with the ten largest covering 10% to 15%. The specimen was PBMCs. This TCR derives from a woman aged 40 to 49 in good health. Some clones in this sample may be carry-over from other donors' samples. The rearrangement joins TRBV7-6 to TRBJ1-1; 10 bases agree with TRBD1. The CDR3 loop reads CASSLGGDRGTEAFF. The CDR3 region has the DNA TGTGCCAGCAGCTTAGGGGGGGACAGGGGCACTGAAGCTTTCTTT.